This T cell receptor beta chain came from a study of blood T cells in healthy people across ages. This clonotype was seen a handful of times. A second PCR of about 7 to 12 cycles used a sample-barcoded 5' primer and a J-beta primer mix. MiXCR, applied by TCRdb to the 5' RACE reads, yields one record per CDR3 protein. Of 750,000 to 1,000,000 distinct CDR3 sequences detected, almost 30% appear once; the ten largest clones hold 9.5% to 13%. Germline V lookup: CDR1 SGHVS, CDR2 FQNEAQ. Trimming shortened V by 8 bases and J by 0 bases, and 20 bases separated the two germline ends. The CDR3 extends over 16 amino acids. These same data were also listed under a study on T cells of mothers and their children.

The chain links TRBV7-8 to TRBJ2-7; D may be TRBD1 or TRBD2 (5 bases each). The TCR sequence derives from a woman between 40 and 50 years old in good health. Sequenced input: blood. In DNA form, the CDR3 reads TGTGCCAGCCTCGGGGCGACATTTTCGAGCTCCTACGAGCAGTACTTC. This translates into CASLGATFSSSYEQYF.